Described below is a single T cell receptor (beta chain) sequence and its context. The CDR3 has 16 residues. This entry is derived from a study of T cell changes during pregnancy in multiple sclerosis. Method: immunoSEQ multiplex PCR; TCRdb's copy keeps in-frame clones and lacks some. Of tens of thousands of clones listed, just over 90% are singletons. The source of this sequence is a female donor with multiple sclerosis, enrolled in a pregnancy study. The rearrangement uses TRBV21-1 and TRBJ2-3; the listed D gene, TRBD1, was not tested against the DNA. TRBV21-1 is a pseudogene. The material was peripheral blood, obtained in the second trimester of pregnancy. The CDR3 coding sequence is TGTGCCAGCAGCAAAGGATGGGCAGTTAGCACAGATACGCAGTATTTT. Translation gives CASSKGWAVSTDTQYF.